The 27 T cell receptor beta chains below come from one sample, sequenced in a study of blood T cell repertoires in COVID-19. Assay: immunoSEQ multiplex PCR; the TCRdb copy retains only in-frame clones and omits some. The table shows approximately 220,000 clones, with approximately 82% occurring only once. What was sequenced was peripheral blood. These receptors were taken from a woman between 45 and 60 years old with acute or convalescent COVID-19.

CDR3 coding DNA: TGTGCCAGCTCACCACCGGGGACAGGGAACACCGGGGAGCTGTTTTTT. It yields the protein CASSPPGTGNTGELFF. V is TRBV18 and J is TRBJ2-2, with 8 nucleotides matching TRBD1. J gave up 1 base and V 0 bases, and 1 base lay outside the gene matches. Germline CDR1 and CDR2: KGHSH and LQKENI. The CDR3 spans 16 residues.

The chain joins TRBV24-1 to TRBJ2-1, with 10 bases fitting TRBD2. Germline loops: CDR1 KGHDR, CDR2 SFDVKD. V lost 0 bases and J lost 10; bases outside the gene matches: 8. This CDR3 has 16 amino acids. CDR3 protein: CATSDLGLAGVREQFF. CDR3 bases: TGTGCCACCAGTGATTTGGGGCTAGCGGGAGTCAGGGAGCAGTTCTTC.

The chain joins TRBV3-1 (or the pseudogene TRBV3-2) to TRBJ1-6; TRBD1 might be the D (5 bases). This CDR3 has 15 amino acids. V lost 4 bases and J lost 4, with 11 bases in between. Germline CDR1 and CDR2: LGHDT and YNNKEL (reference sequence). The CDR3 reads CASSPRGVYNSPLHF. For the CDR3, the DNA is TGTGCCAGCAGCCCCCGGGGGGTTTATAATTCACCCCTCCACTTT.

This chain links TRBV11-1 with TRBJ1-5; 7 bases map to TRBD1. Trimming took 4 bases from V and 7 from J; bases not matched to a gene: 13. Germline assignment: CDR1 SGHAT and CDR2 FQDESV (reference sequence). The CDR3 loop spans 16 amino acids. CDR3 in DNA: TGTGCCAGCAGCTCTCAAAGGGACAGCCTCCTCCAGCCCCAGCATTTT. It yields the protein CASSSQRDSLLQPQHF. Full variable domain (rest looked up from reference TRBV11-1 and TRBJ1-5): EAEVAQSPRYKITEKSQAVAFWCDPISGHATLYWYRQILGQGPELLVQFQDESVVDDSQLPKDRFSAERLKGVDSTLKIQPAELGDSAMYLCASSSQRDSLLQPQHFGDGTRLSIL.

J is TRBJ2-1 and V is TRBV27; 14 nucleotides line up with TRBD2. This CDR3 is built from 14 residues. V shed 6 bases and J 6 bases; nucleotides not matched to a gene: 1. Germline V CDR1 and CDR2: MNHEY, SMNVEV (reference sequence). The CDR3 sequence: CASRTSGRANEQFF. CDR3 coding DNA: TGTGCCAGCAGGACTAGCGGGAGGGCCAATGAGCAGTTCTTC.

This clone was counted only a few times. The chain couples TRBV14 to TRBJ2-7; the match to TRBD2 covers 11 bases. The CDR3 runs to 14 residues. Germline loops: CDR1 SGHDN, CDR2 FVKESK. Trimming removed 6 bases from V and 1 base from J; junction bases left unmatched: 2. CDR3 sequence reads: CASRLAGASYEQYF. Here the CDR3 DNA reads TGTGCCAGCAGACTAGCGGGAGCGTCCTACGAGCAGTACTTC.

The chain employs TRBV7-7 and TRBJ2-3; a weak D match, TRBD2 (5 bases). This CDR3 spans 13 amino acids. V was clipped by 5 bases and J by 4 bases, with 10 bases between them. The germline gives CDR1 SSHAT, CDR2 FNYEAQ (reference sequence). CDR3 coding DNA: TGTGCCAGCAGCCCTGGAGGCGCAGATACGCAGTATTTT. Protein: CASSPGGADTQYF.

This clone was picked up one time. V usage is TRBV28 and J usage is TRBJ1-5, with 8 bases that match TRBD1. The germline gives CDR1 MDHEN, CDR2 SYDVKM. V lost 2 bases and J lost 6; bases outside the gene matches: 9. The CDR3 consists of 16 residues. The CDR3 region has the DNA TGTGCCAGCAGTTTAGGGACAGGAGTGAGTGGTCAGCCCCAGCATTTT. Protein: CASSLGTGVSGQPQHF.

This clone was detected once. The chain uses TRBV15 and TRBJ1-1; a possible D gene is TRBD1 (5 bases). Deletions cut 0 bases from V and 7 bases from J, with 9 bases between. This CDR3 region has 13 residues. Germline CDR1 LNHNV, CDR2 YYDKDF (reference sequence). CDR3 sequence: CATSRDQGGEAFF. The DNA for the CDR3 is TGTGCCACCAGCAGAGATCAGGGCGGTGAAGCTTTCTTT. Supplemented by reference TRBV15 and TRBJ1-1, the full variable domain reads DAMVIQNPRYQVTQFGKPVTLSCSQTLNHNVMYWYQQKSSQAPKLLFHYYDKDFNNEADTPDNFQSRRPNTSFCFLDIRSPGLGDTAMYLCATSRDQGGEAFFGQGTRLTVV.

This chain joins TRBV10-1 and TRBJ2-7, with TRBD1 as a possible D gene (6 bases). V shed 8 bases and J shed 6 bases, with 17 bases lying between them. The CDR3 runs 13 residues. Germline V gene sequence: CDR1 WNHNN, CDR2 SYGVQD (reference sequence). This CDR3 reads CASSGTLGGEQYF. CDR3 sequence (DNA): TGCGCCAGCTCCGGGACACTTGGTGGCGAGCAGTACTTC.

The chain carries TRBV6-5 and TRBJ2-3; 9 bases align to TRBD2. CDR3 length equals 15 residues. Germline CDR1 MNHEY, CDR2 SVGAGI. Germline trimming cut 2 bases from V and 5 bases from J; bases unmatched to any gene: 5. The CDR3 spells CASSYAGGPGDTQYF. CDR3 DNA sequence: TGTGCCAGCAGTTACGCGGGAGGGCCAGGAGATACGCAGTATTTT.

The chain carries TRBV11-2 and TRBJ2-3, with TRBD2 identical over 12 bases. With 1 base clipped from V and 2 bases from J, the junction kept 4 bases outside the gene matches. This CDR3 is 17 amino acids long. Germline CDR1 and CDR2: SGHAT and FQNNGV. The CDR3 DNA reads TGTGCCAGCAGCTTAGGAACTAGCGGGAGGTCCACAGATACGCAGTATTTT. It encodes CASSLGTSGRSTDTQYF. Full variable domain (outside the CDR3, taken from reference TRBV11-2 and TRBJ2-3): EAGVAQSPRYKIIEKRQSVAFWCNPISGHATLYWYQQILGQGPKLLIQFQNNGVVDDSQLPKDRFSAERLKGVDSTLKIQPAKLEDSAVYLCASSLGTSGRSTDTQYFGPGTRLTVL.

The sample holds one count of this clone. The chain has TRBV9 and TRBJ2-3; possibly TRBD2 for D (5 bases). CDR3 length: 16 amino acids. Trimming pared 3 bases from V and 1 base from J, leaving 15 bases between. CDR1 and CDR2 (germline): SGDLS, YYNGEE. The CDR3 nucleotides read TGTGCCAGCAGCGGCGGAGCCGGGATCCGCACAGATACGCAGTATTTT. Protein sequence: CASSGGAGIRTDTQYF. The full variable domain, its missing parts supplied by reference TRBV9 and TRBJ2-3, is DSGVTQTPKHLITATGQRVTLRCSPRSGDLSVYWYQQSLDQGLQFLIQYYNGEERAKGNILERFSAQQFPDLHSELNLSSLELGDSALYFCASSGGAGIRTDTQYFGPGTRLTVL.

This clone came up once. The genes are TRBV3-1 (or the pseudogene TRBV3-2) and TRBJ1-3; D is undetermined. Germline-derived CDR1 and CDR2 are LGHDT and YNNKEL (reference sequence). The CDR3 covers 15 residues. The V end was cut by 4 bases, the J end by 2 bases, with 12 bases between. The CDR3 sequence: CASSPRAGAGNTIYF. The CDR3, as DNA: TGTGCCAGCAGCCCACGCGCGGGCGCTGGAAACACCATATATTTT.

DNA of the CDR3: TGTGCCAGCAGGATTTTAGGCGGCGGGAGCTCCTACGAGCAGTACTTC. Its protein product is CASRILGGGSSYEQYF. The chain recombines TRBV27 with TRBJ2-7; 7 bases match TRBD2. CDR3 length: 16 amino acids. CDR1 is MNHEY and CDR2 is SMNVEV in the germline V gene (reference sequence). V trimming: 6 bases; J trimming: 0 bases; junction bases outside the gene matches: 11.

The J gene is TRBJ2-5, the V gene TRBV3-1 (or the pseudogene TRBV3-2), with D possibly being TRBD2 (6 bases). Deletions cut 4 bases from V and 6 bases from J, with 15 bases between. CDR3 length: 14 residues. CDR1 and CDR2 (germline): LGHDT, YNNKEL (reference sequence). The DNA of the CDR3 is TGTGCCAGCAGCCCGGAGGGGCTTAAAAAGACCCAGTACTTC. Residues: CASSPEGLKKTQYF.

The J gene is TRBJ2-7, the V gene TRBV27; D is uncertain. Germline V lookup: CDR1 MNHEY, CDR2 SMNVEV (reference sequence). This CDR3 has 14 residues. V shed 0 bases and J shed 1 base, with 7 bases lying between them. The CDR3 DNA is TGTGCCAGCAGTTTATCGTACATTTCCTACGAGCAGTACTTC. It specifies CASSLSYISYEQYF.

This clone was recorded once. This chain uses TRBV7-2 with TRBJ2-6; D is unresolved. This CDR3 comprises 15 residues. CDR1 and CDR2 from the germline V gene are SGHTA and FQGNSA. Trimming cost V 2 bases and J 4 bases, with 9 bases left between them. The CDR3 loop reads CASSLLMRGANVLTF. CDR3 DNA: TGTGCCAGCAGCTTACTCATGCGGGGGGCCAACGTCCTGACTTTC.

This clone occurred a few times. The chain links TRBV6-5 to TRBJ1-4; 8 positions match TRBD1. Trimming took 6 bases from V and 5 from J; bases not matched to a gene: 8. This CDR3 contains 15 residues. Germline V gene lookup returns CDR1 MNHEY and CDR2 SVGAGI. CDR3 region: CASSVGQGANEKLFF. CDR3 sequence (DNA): TGTGCCAGCAGCGTTGGACAGGGTGCGAATGAAAAACTGTTTTTT.

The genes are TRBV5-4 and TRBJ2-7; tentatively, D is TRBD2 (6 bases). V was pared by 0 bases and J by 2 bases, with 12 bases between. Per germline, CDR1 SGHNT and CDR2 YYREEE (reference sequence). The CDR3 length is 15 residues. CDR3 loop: CASSLDGGAAYEQYF. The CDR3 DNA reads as TGTGCCAGCAGCTTGGACGGGGGAGCGGCCTACGAGCAGTACTTC.

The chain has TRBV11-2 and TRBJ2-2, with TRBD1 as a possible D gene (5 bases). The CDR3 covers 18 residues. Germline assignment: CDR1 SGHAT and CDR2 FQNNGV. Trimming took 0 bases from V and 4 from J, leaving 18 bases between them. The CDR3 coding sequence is TGTGCCAGCAGCTTAGATCTGCTCTGGCAAGGGGTCACCGGGGAGCTGTTTTTT. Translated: CASSLDLLWQGVTGELFF.

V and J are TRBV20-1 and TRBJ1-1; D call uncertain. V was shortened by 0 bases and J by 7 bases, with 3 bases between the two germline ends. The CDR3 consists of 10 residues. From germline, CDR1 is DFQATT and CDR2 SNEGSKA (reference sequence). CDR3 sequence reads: CSARDSEAFF. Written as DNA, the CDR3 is TGCAGTGCTAGAGATAGTGAAGCTTTCTTT.

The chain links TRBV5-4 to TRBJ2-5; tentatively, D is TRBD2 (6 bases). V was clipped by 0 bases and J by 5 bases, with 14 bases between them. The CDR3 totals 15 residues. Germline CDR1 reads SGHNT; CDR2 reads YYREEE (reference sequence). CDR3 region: CASSLAGGNVETQYF. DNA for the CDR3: TGTGCCAGCAGCTTGGCCGGCGGGAACGTGGAGACCCAGTACTTC.

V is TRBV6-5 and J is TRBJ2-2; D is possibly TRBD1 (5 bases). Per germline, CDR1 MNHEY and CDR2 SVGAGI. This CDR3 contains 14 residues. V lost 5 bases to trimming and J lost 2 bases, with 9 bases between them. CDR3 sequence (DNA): TGTGCCAGCAGTCGGACACCTAACACCGGGGAGCTGTTTTTT. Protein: CASSRTPNTGELFF.

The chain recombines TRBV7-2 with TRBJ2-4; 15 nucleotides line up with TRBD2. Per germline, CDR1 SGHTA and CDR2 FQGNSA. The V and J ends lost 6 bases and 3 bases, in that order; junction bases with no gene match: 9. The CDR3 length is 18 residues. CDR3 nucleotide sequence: TGTGCCAGCAGGCCGGGACTAGCGGGAGGATTGGGCAAAAACATTCAGTACTTC. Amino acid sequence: CASRPGLAGGLGKNIQYF.

CDR3 amino acids: CASSIVRGTSTDTQYF. CDR3 bases: TGTGCCAGTAGTATAGTTCGGGGGACTAGCACAGATACGCAGTATTTT. V and J are TRBV19 and TRBJ2-3; maybe TRBD2 (6 bases). Germline V gives CDR1 LNHDA, CDR2 SQIVND (reference sequence). The V gene lost 1 base and the J gene lost 0 bases, with 11 bases spanning the gap. This CDR3 contains 16 residues.

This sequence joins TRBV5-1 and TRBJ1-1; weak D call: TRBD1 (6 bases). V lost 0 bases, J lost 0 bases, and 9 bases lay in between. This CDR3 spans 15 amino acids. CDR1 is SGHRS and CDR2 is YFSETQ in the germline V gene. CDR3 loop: CASSLVGAVNTEAFF. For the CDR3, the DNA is TGCGCCAGCAGCTTGGTGGGGGCGGTGAACACTGAAGCTTTCTTT.